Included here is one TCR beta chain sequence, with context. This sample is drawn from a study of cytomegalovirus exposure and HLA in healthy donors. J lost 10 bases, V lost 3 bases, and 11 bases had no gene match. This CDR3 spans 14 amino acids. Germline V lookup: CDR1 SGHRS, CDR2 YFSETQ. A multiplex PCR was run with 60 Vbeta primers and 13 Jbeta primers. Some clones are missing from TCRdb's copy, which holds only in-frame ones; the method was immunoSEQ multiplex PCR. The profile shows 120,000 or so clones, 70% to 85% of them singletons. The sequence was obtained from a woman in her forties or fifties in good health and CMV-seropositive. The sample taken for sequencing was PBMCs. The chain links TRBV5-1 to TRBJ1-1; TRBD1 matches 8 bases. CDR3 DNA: TGCGCCAGCAGCTGGGGAGCAGGGGGCGGGGGAGCTTTCTTT. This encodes CASSWGAGGGGAFF.